These 26 T cell receptor beta chains originate from one sample sequenced in a study of control samples from healthy donors and cancer patients. Profiled with immunoSEQ multiplex PCR; TCRdb holds only in-frame clones, not every one. The profile shows approximately 120,000 clones, roughly 87% of them singletons. Sequencing was carried out using blood. These receptors came from a man in his late teens or twenties in good health.

The chain carries TRBV6-2 or TRBV6-3 and TRBJ2-1; D gene ambiguous. CDR1 MNHEY and CDR2 SVGEGT come from the germline V gene. The V and J ends lost 5 bases and 6 bases respectively, with 14 bases between them. The CDR3 consists of 14 residues. CDR3 loop: CASSNLLWTNEQFF. The DNA for the CDR3 is TGTGCCAGCAGTAACCTTTTGTGGACCAATGAGCAGTTCTTC.

The chain recombines TRBV5-5 with TRBJ1-3; no reliable D call. The CDR3 spans 14 residues. Germline V gene data show CDR1 as SGHKS and CDR2 as YYEKEE (reference sequence). V was shortened by 0 bases and J by 5 bases, with 9 bases between the two germline ends. CDR3 in amino acids: CASSLEATRNTIYF. The CDR3 DNA is TGTGCCAGCAGCTTGGAGGCTACCCGAAACACCATATATTTT.

The rearrangement uses TRBV7-2 and TRBJ2-7; tentatively, D is TRBD2 (6 bases). The germline CDR1 and CDR2 sequences are SGHTA and FQGNSA. This CDR3 spans 14 amino acids. V dropped 5 bases and J dropped 1 base, with 12 bases sitting between them. The CDR3 nucleotides read TGTGCCAGCAGCACCAGTGGGGGGTCCTACGAGCAGTACTTC. Amino acid sequence: CASSTSGGSYEQYF. The complete variable domain, with remaining parts taken from reference TRBV7-2 and TRBJ2-7, reads GAGVSQSPSNKVTEKGKDVELRCDPISGHTALYWYRQSLGQGLEFLIYFQGNSAPDKSGLPSDRFSAERTGGSVSTLTIQRTQQEDSAVYLCASSTSGGSYEQYFGPGTRLTVT.

The chain carries TRBV28 and TRBJ1-5; 7 bases align to TRBD1. CDR1 is MDHEN and CDR2 is SYDVKM in the germline V gene. The CDR3 spans 12 residues. V shed 7 bases, J shed 7 bases, and the junction held 4 bases outside the gene matches. CDR3 in amino acids: CASNRGWQPQHF. In DNA form, the CDR3 reads TGTGCCAGCAACAGGGGATGGCAGCCCCAGCATTTT.

This chain joins TRBV27 and TRBJ2-7; 9 bases agree with TRBD1. CDR1 is MNHEY, CDR2 SMNVEV, per germline (reference sequence). The junction had 6 bases not matched to a gene; V was cut back by 3 bases and J by 6 bases. CDR3 length equals 14 residues. CDR3 loop: CASSFLGQGSEQYF. CDR3 DNA: TGTGCCAGCAGTTTCCTCGGACAGGGGAGCGAGCAGTACTTC.

The chain combines TRBV29-1 with TRBJ2-3, with 11 bases matching TRBD2. V shed 3 bases, J shed 4 bases, and the junction held 3 bases outside the gene matches. Germline CDR1 SQVTM, CDR2 ANQGSEA. The CDR3 runs 14 residues. The CDR3 bases are TGCAGCGTTGAGTTAGCGGGAGGGTCAGATACGCAGTATTTT. This gives the protein CSVELAGGSDTQYF.

This chain links TRBV11-2 with TRBJ1-5; 8 nucleotides agree with TRBD1. This CDR3 has 15 amino acids. V gave up 5 bases and J gave up 7 bases; unmatched junction bases: 10. CDR1 SGHAT and CDR2 FQNNGV come from the germline V gene. For the CDR3, the DNA is TGTGCCAGCAGCCCCATGACAGGGGTAGGACAGCCCCAGCATTTT. Encoded protein: CASSPMTGVGQPQHF.

The rearrangement links TRBV6-5 to TRBJ2-4; possibly TRBD2 for D (5 bases). Germline CDR1 is MNHEY and CDR2 is SVGAGI. CDR3 length: 13 residues. V lost 8 bases to trimming and J lost 8 bases, with 16 bases between them. For the CDR3, the DNA is TGTGCCAGCCTTTCCGTCGGAGGAGACATTCAGTACTTC. This encodes CASLSVGGDIQYF.

The chain links TRBV5-4 to TRBJ2-5; perhaps TRBD2 as D (5 bases). Trimming shortened V by 5 bases and J by 1 base, and 15 bases separated the two germline ends. The CDR3 contains 15 residues. The germline V gene encodes CDR1 SGHNT and CDR2 YYREEE (reference sequence). CDR3 sequence (DNA): TGTGCCAGCAGTGGTCGTTCGGGGTTCCAAGAGACCCAGTACTTC. Protein: CASSGRSGFQETQYF.

The chain has TRBV18 and TRBJ1-1, with D possibly TRBD1 on 5 matching bases. In germline, CDR1 is KGHSH, CDR2 LQKENI. This CDR3 has 13 residues. Trimming took off 3 bases at V and 1 base at J, with 6 bases between the two ends. CDR3 amino acids: CASSPGTNTEAFF. CDR3 in DNA: TGTGCCAGCTCACCTGGGACGAACACTGAAGCTTTCTTT.

V gene TRBV6-4 combines with J gene TRBJ2-7; TRBD1 aligns across 12 bases. The V and J ends lost 5 bases and 1 base, in that order; junction bases with no gene match: 3. There are 15 residues in the CDR3. Germline V CDR1 and CDR2: MRHNA, SNTAGT. CDR3 DNA: TGTGCCAGCAGTCCGGGACAGGGGGCTTCCTACGAGCAGTACTTC. Translated, it gives CASSPGQGASYEQYF.

The chain couples TRBV18 to TRBJ2-1; weak D call: TRBD1 (5 bases). Trimming removed 6 bases at V and 6 bases at J, with 15 bases between. The CDR3 extends over 14 amino acids. From germline, CDR1 is KGHSH and CDR2 LQKENI. The CDR3 loop reads CASSLGRGSNEQFF. CDR3 bases: TGTGCCAGCTCCCTAGGAAGGGGCTCCAATGAGCAGTTCTTC.

The V call is TRBV5-1, the J call TRBJ2-3, with D maybe TRBD2 (6 bases). Germline-derived CDR1 and CDR2 are SGHRS and YFSETQ. CDR3 length: 16 amino acids. Trimming removed 4 bases at V and 4 bases at J, with 19 bases between. This CDR3 reads CASSPRLESSPDTQYF. The CDR3 coding sequence is TGCGCCAGCAGCCCCAGACTAGAGTCGAGTCCAGATACGCAGTATTTT.

This rearrangement joins TRBV19 to TRBJ1-5, with unresolved D. This CDR3 has 16 residues. V shed 7 bases and J shed 0 bases, with 16 bases lying between them. Germline-derived CDR1 and CDR2 are LNHDA and SQIVND (reference sequence). Written as DNA, the CDR3 is TGTGCCAGTAAAGGCAGCGAACTATATAGCAATCAGCCCCAGCATTTT. This codes for CASKGSELYSNQPQHF.

There are a few counts of this clone. V and J are TRBV10-3 and TRBJ2-5, with D possibly matching TRBD2 (5 bases). Germline assignment: CDR1 ENHRY and CDR2 SYGVKD. The CDR3 contains 13 residues. V gave up 4 bases and J gave up 5 bases, with 11 bases separating them. The CDR3 region is CAISVRVEETQYF. The CDR3 DNA reads TGTGCCATCAGTGTGAGGGTAGAGGAGACCCAGTACTTC.

The CDR3 spells CASSQETGRANYGYTF. The CDR3 coding sequence is TGTGCCAGCAGCCAAGAAACAGGAAGGGCTAACTATGGCTACACCTTC. The V gene is TRBV3-1 (or the pseudogene TRBV3-2), the J gene TRBJ1-2; TRBD1 is a possible D gene (5 bases). The CDR3 consists of 16 residues. Trimming left V 0 bases short and J 0 bases short, with 11 bases between. Germline V gene data show CDR1 as LGHDT and CDR2 as YNNKEL (reference sequence).

The chain links TRBV12-3 or TRBV12-4 to TRBJ1-5; D ambiguous. The CDR3 covers 13 residues. The V end lost 3 bases, the J end lost 7 bases, and 10 bases lay between the germline ends. In nucleotides, the CDR3 is TGTGCCAGCAGTTTGGGCTTAGGGCAGCCCCAGCATTTT. Translation: CASSLGLGQPQHF.

The rearrangement uses TRBV30 and TRBJ2-5, with 14 bases lining up with TRBD2. CDR1 is GTSNPN, CDR2 SVGIG, per germline (reference sequence). The CDR3 is 17 residues long. V dropped 1 base and J dropped 4; count of bases not matched to a gene: 8. CDR3 bases: TGTGCCTGGAGTGGAAGGAGACTAGCGGGAGGGGGAGAGACCCAGTACTTC. Translation: CAWSGRRLAGGGETQYF.

The CDR3 region has the DNA TGTGCCAGCAGTGGCTCCTCCCAGGGGAGCACAGATACGCAGTATTTT. Amino acid sequence: CASSGSSQGSTDTQYF. J is TRBJ2-3 and V is TRBV6-4, with D perhaps matching TRBD1 (6 bases). The ends were cut back, 4 bases at V and 0 bases at J, with 14 bases in the middle. CDR1 and CDR2 from the germline V gene are MRHNA and SNTAGT. CDR3 size: 16 residues.

The rearrangement links TRBV4-3 to TRBJ1-1; 8 bases match TRBD1. The length of the CDR3 is 16 residues. The germline V gene has CDR1 LGHNA and CDR2 YSLEER. The V segment lost 4 bases and the J segment 5 bases; nucleotides outside the gene matches: 12. The CDR3 DNA reads TGCGCCAGCAGCCCGGCCGGACAGGGAAGGGGAACTGAAGCTTTCTTT. This translates into CASSPAGQGRGTEAFF.

The CDR3 DNA sequence: TGTGCCACCAGCAGAGCGGCCCTCCAAGAGACCCAGTACTTC. It translates to CATSRAALQETQYF. The genes are TRBV15 and TRBJ2-5; D gene uncertain. With 1 base removed from V and 1 base from J, the gap between germline ends came to 7 bases. CDR1 is LNHNV and CDR2 is YYDKDF in the germline V gene (reference sequence). The CDR3 contains 14 residues. The full variable domain, completed using reference TRBV15 and TRBJ2-5, is DAMVIQNPRYQVTQFGKPVTLSCSQTLNHNVMYWYQQKSSQAPKLLFHYYDKDFNNEADTPDNFQSRRPNTSFCFLDIRSPGLGDTAMYLCATSRAALQETQYFGPGTRLLVL.

The rearrangement uses TRBV5-1 and TRBJ2-7; 14 bases agree with TRBD2. The CDR3 has 16 residues. CDR1 and CDR2 (germline): SGHRS, YFSETQ. Trimming at V came to 0 bases and at J to 6 bases, leaving 5 bases not matched to a gene. The CDR3 protein is CASSLVLTSGRGEQYF. The CDR3 DNA sequence: TGCGCCAGCAGCTTGGTCTTGACTAGCGGGAGGGGCGAGCAGTACTTC.

The chain has TRBV25-1 and TRBJ1-2; D gene unclear. V lost 3 bases, J lost 8 bases, and 16 bases lay in between. The CDR3 has 14 residues. The germline gives CDR1 MGHDK, CDR2 SYGVNS. CDR3 in amino acids: CASSDLGIPEGYTF. DNA for the CDR3: TGTGCCAGCAGTGACTTGGGGATTCCGGAGGGCTACACCTTC.

This clone was seen a single time. The rearrangement joins TRBV6-5 to TRBJ1-5, with D unclear. Germline loops: CDR1 MNHEY, CDR2 SVGAGI. V shed 6 bases and J shed 2 bases, with 14 bases lying between them. CDR3 length: 15 amino acids. The CDR3 DNA is TGTGCCAGCAGGCGAGGCGGTCCGGGCAATCAGCCCCAGCATTTT. Translating gives CASRRGGPGNQPQHF.

V and J are TRBV5-6 and TRBJ1-1, with 7 bases lining up with TRBD1. The CDR3 is 17 residues long. Germline V lookup: CDR1 SGHDT, CDR2 YYEEEE. J lost 0 bases, V lost 0 bases, and 8 bases had no gene match. The CDR3: CASSLDQGGFMNTEAFF. CDR3 sequence (DNA): TGTGCCAGCAGCTTGGACCAGGGGGGTTTCATGAACACTGAAGCTTTCTTT.

The CDR3 sequence is CASSGAEVARGAQYF. CDR3 nucleotides: TGTGCCAGCAGTGGGGCCGAGGTAGCGAGGGGGGCCCAGTACTTC. This chain joins TRBV25-1 and TRBJ2-5; D may be TRBD1 or TRBD2 (6 bases each). This CDR3 has 15 amino acids. The ends were cut back, 4 bases at V and 9 bases at J, with 21 bases in the middle. Per the germline V gene, CDR1 is MGHDK and CDR2 is SYGVNS.